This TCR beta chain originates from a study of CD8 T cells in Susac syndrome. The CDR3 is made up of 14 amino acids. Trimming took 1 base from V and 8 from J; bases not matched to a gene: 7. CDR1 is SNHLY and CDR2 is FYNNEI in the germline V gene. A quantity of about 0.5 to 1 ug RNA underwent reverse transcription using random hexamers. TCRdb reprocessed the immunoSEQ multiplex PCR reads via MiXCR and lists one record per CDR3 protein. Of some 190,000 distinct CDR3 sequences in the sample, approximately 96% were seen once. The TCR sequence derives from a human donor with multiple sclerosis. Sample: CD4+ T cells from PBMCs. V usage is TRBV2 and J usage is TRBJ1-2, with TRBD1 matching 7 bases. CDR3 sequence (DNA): TGTGCCAGCAGTGAAGAGGTGACAGGGATCGGCTACACCTTC. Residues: CASSEEVTGIGYTF.